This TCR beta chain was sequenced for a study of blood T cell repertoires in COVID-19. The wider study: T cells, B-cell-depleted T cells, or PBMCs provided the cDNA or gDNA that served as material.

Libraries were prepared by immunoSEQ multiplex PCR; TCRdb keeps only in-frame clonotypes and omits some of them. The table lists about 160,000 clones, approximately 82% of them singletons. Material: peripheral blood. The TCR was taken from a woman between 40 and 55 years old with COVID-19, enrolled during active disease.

CDR3: CASSSLGPASADNEQFF. DNA of the CDR3: TGTGCCAGCAGCTCCCTGGGGCCTGCTAGCGCCGACAATGAGCAGTTCTTC. The V call is TRBV7-6, the J call TRBJ2-1, with D perhaps matching TRBD2 (6 bases). CDR1 is SGHVS, CDR2 FNYEAQ, per germline. The V end lost 4 bases, the J end lost 5 bases, and 21 bases lay between the germline ends. The CDR3 sequence is 17 residues long.